This entry lists 6 T cell receptor beta chains sequenced from one sample in a study of blood T cell repertoires in COVID-19. The data were produced by immunoSEQ multiplex PCR, yet TCRdb's version contains in-frame clones alone and is incomplete. The data hold around 130,000 clones, with around 78% observed a single time. Sequencing was done on a sample of peripheral blood. All receptors come from a human donor in a cohort sampled during active COVID-19.

J is TRBJ2-2 and V is TRBV11-2, with D perhaps TRBD1 (6 bases). The CDR3 spans 14 residues. Germline loops: CDR1 SGHAT, CDR2 FQNNGV. Trimming stripped 7 bases from V and 6 bases from J, with 15 bases between. The CDR3 DNA reads as TGTGCCAGCAACCCCTACAGGGATGCCGGGGAGCTGTTTTTT. Translating gives CASNPYRDAGELFF.

The chain has TRBV4-1 and TRBJ2-1; 10 bases line up with TRBD1. With 3 bases clipped from V and 6 bases from J, the junction kept 8 bases outside the gene matches. The CDR3 covers 16 residues. Per the germline V gene, CDR1 is MGHRA and CDR2 is YSYEKL. CDR3 protein: CASSQPGQGVGNEQFF. In nucleotides, the CDR3 is TGCGCCAGCAGCCAGCCTGGACAGGGGGTGGGCAATGAGCAGTTCTTC.

This rearrangement joins TRBV15 to TRBJ2-3, with 10 bases lining up with TRBD1. The trim removed 0 bases at V and 3 bases at J, leaving 3 bases unmatched. CDR3 length equals 16 residues. Germline V gene data show CDR1 as LNHNV and CDR2 as YYDKDF (reference sequence). The CDR3 coding sequence is TGTGCCACCAGCAGAGATGGGGGACAGGGGACAGATACGCAGTATTTT. Its translation is CATSRDGGQGTDTQYF.

This chain links TRBV19 with TRBJ2-7; 7 bases line up with TRBD1. J was trimmed by 0 bases and V by 2 bases; bases with no gene match: 10. The CDR3 has 17 amino acids. CDR1 and CDR2 (germline): LNHDA, SQIVND (reference sequence). CDR3 in amino acids: CASSIKVGQAISYEQYF. In nucleotides, the CDR3 is TGTGCCAGTAGTATAAAGGTTGGACAGGCGATCTCCTACGAGCAGTACTTC. The full variable domain, completed using reference TRBV19 and TRBJ2-7, is DGGITQSPKYLFRKEGQNVTLSCEQNLNHDAMYWYRQDPGQGLRLIYYSQIVNDFQKGDIAEGYSVSREKKESFPLTVTSAQKNPTAFYLCASSIKVGQAISYEQYFGPGTRLTVT.

This clone occurred a few times. The chain uses TRBV30 and TRBJ2-5; 7 positions agree with TRBD1. V shed 4 bases, J shed 2 bases, and the junction held 1 base outside the gene matches. The CDR3 runs 12 residues. Germline lookup yields CDR1 GTSNPN and CDR2 SVGIG (reference sequence). This CDR3 is CAWTGGQETQYF. The CDR3 nucleotides read TGTGCCTGGACAGGGGGTCAAGAGACCCAGTACTTC.

The V gene is TRBV30, the J gene TRBJ1-1, with D unresolved. Germline loops: CDR1 GTSNPN, CDR2 SVGIG (reference sequence). This CDR3 is 13 amino acids long. The V and J ends lost 2 bases and 4 bases respectively, with 11 bases between them. Here the CDR3 DNA reads TGTGCCTGGAGTCCTCAGGTCCTCACTGAAGCTTTCTTT. Protein sequence: CAWSPQVLTEAFF. Full variable domain (outside the CDR3, taken from reference TRBV30 and TRBJ1-1): SQTIHQWPATLVQPVGSPLSLECTVEGTSNPNLYWYRQAAGRGLQLLFYSVGIGQISSEVPQNLSASRPQDRQFILSSKKLLLSDSGFYLCAWSPQVLTEAFFGQGTRLTVV.